This entry concerns a single T cell receptor (beta chain). In the original processing: Amplified reference gene primers provided the basis for estimating nucleated cell counts. Only in-frame clones appear in the TCRdb table, and some are missing; sequencing was by immunoSEQ multiplex PCR. V and J calls and clone size are as listed in that table; D and trimming were resolved from the DNA. Of 100,000 to 150,000 clones listed, 75% to 90% were seen once; the top ten hold 18%. J was trimmed by 7 bases and V by 3 bases; bases with no gene match: 0. The CDR3 length is 11 residues. The germline V gene has CDR1 LNHDA and CDR2 SQIVND (reference sequence). These data come from a study of blood T cell repertoires in COVID-19. Whole-study context: Sample material is recorded as cDNA or gDNA derived from T cells, B-cell-depleted T cells, or PBMCs.

The sequenced material came from peripheral blood. This chain uses TRBV19 with TRBJ2-7; 7 bases are shared with TRBD1. This receptor was identified in a man aged 50 or older with active or convalescent COVID-19. The CDR3 protein is CASSIRGEQYF. The CDR3 nucleotides are TGTGCCAGTAGTATCAGGGGGGAGCAGTACTTC.